The 21 T cell receptor beta chains in this list originate from one sample, sequenced in a study of cytomegalovirus exposure and HLA in healthy donors. Primers for the PCR totalled 60 Vbeta and 13 Jbeta. This table comes from immunoSEQ multiplex PCR, and its TCRdb copy is limited to in-frame clones, with some not included. Of roughly 120,000 clones detected, roughly 70% appear once; the ten largest clones hold roughly 8.3%. Material: PBMCs. Receptors originate from a man aged 18 to 30 in good health and CMV-seropositive.

This chain uses TRBV5-4 with TRBJ1-2, with a possible D match to TRBD1 (5 bases). Trimming shortened V by 3 bases and J by 7 bases, and 19 bases separated the two germline ends. The germline V gene has CDR1 SGHNT and CDR2 YYREEE (reference sequence). The CDR3 consists of 15 residues. The CDR3 protein is CASSSPGGGSGGYTF. In DNA, the CDR3 is TGTGCCAGCAGCTCCCCCGGGGGTGGCTCAGGTGGCTACACCTTC.

This clone was found once. The chain couples TRBV5-1 to TRBJ2-2, with 9 bases matching TRBD1. Germline CDR1 SGHRS, CDR2 YFSETQ. The CDR3 extends over 15 amino acids. J gave up 6 bases and V 5 bases, and 8 bases lay outside the gene matches. The CDR3 DNA sequence: TGCGCCAGCAGAACCTCGACAGGGGGTCCCGGGGAGCTGTTTTTT. Its protein product is CASRTSTGGPGELFF. Filled out from reference TRBV5-1 and TRBJ2-2, the complete variable domain reads KAGVTQTPRYLIKTRGQQVTLSCSPISGHRSVSWYQQTPGQGLQFLFEYFSETQRNKGNFPGRFSGRQFSNSRSEMNVSTLELGDSALYLCASRTSTGGPGELFFGEGSRLTVL.

The rearrangement uses TRBV12-2 and TRBJ1-5. TRBV12-2 is a pseudogene segment. The CDR3 has 15 amino acids. CDR3 residues: CASRLGRGISQPQHF. The CDR3 region has the DNA TGTGCAAGTCGCTTAGGGCGGGGAATCAGTCAGCCCCAGCATTTT.

The rearrangement joins TRBV27 to TRBJ1-5, with D tentatively TRBD1 (6 bases). Germline V gives CDR1 MNHEY, CDR2 SMNVEV (reference sequence). Trimming pared 6 bases from V and 7 bases from J, leaving 16 bases between. There are 14 residues in the CDR3. The CDR3 reads CASRNRTATQPQHF. As DNA, the CDR3 is TGTGCCAGCAGGAATAGGACAGCCACCCAGCCCCAGCATTTT.

The rearrangement links TRBV7-9 to TRBJ2-7; TRBD1 might be the D (6 bases). CDR3 size: 13 residues. V lost 6 bases to trimming and J lost 1 base, with 10 bases between them. The V gene's germline CDR1 is SEHNR and CDR2 FQNEAQ (reference sequence). The chain's CDR3 is CASSRQVSYEQYF. CDR3 sequence (DNA): TGTGCCAGCAGTAGACAGGTTTCCTACGAGCAGTACTTC.

This clone has only one observation. The rearrangement uses TRBV6-5 and TRBJ1-1; D is ambiguous. V was clipped by 8 bases and J by 4 bases, with 14 bases between them. CDR3 size: 13 residues. CDR1 and CDR2 from the germline V gene are MNHEY and SVGAGI. The CDR3 nucleotides are TGTGCCAGCGTCTGGGATCGGGGCACTGAAGCTTTCTTT. Amino acid sequence: CASVWDRGTEAFF.

The J gene is TRBJ2-7, the V gene TRBV5-6, with 9 nucleotides matching TRBD1. The CDR3 runs to 14 residues. The germline CDR1 and CDR2 sequences are SGHDT and YYEEEE. The trim removed 4 bases at V and 3 bases at J, leaving 5 bases unmatched. The CDR3 DNA reads as TGTGCCAGCAGCAGCCAGACAGGGGGCTACGAGCAGTACGTC. Protein sequence: CASSSQTGGYEQYV.

V and J are TRBV6-5 and TRBJ2-7; possible D gene TRBD2, 5 bases. V was cut by 2 bases and J by 3 bases, with 14 bases left in between. Germline V gives CDR1 MNHEY, CDR2 SVGAGI. The CDR3 covers 15 residues. The CDR3 region has the DNA TGTGCCAGCAGTTACGGAAGCGGCCCCAGCTACGAGCAGTACTTC. Protein product: CASSYGSGPSYEQYF.

This sequence joins TRBV11-2 and TRBJ2-7; tentative D call: TRBD1 (5 bases). Between the trimmed V and J ends, which lost 5 bases and 5 bases, there was a span of 13 bases. Germline V CDR1 and CDR2: SGHAT, FQNNGV. CDR3 length: 13 amino acids. The CDR3 loop is CASSPTLDNEQYF. As DNA, the CDR3 is TGTGCCAGCAGCCCGACATTGGACAACGAGCAGTACTTC.

This chain uses TRBV5-1 with TRBJ2-7, with D possibly being TRBD1 (6 bases). Trimming left V 1 base short and J 2 bases short, with 16 bases between. CDR3 length: 16 amino acids. Germline values: CDR1 SGHRS, CDR2 YFSETQ. The CDR3 DNA is TGCGCCAGCAGCTTGTCTACAGGGTCAAATCCCTACGAGCAGTACTTC. It encodes CASSLSTGSNPYEQYF.

This clone was seen a single time. An end of the junction does not agree with germline; a read error may underlie this. The CDR3 loop reads CSSSLGDRVLDEKLFF. The CDR3, as DNA: TGTTCCAGCAGCTTAGGGGACAGGGTCTTAGATGAAAAACTGTTTTTT. The chain couples TRBV7-9 to TRBJ1-4, with TRBD1 matching 9 bases. The CDR3 runs to 16 residues. CDR1 and CDR2 from the germline V gene are SEHNR and FQNEAQ (reference sequence). The full variable domain, in which reference TRBV7-9 and TRBJ1-4 provide the parts outside the CDR3, is DTGVSQNPRHKITKRGQNVTFRCDPISEHNRLYWYRQTLGQGPEFLTYFQNEAQLEKSRLLSDRFSAERPKGSFSTLEIQRTEQGDSAMYLCSSSLGDRVLDEKLFFGSGTQLSVL.

The chain has TRBV6-5 and TRBJ1-2; D may be TRBD1 (5 bases). This CDR3 comprises 13 residues. CDR1 and CDR2 (germline): MNHEY, SVGAGI. Deletions cut 6 bases from V and 5 bases from J, with 13 bases between. In nucleotides, the CDR3 is TGTGCCAGCAGCACAGGCCCCGGTTATGGCTACACCTTC. Protein product: CASSTGPGYGYTF.

The V gene is TRBV30, the J gene TRBJ2-3; D is unresolved. The V gene's germline CDR1 is GTSNPN and CDR2 SVGIG (reference sequence). The V and J ends lost 2 bases and 0 bases respectively, with 6 bases between them. The CDR3 contains 13 residues. The CDR3 region is CAWSSHSTDTQYF. CDR3 nucleotide sequence: TGTGCCTGGAGTTCCCATAGCACAGATACGCAGTATTTT.

The V call is TRBV4-1, the J call TRBJ2-3; D remains unclear. V was clipped by 2 bases and J by 2 bases, with 11 bases between them. CDR1 and CDR2 from the germline V gene are MGHRA and YSYEKL. There are 15 residues in the CDR3. CDR3 nucleotides: TGCGCCAGCAGCCAATTGGGCCTTCACACAGATACGCAGTATTTT. Translating gives CASSQLGLHTDTQYF.

The V and J genes are TRBV9 and TRBJ2-1, with 7 bases fitting TRBD1. J lost 4 bases, V lost 1 base, and 5 bases had no gene match. CDR3 length: 15 amino acids. CDR1 is SGDLS and CDR2 is YYNGEE in the germline V gene. DNA for the CDR3: TGTGCCAGCAGCGTACGACAGGGACAATACAATGAGCAGTTCTTC. Protein sequence: CASSVRQGQYNEQFF.

The chain uses TRBV11-2 and TRBJ2-3; D not resolved. Germline V gene lookup returns CDR1 SGHAT and CDR2 FQNNGV. V lost 5 bases and J lost 0, with 3 bases in between. The CDR3 covers 12 residues. CDR3 bases: TGTGCCAGCAGCCCTAGCACAGATACGCAGTATTTT. This codes for CASSPSTDTQYF.

The chain links TRBV2 to TRBJ1-5; 11 bases agree with TRBD1. The CDR3 spans 15 residues. Germline-derived CDR1 and CDR2 are SNHLY and FYNNEI. The V and J ends lost 5 bases and 6 bases, in that order; junction bases with no gene match: 6. CDR3 residues: CASSPGQGVTQPQHF. The CDR3 DNA reads TGTGCCAGCAGTCCGGGACAGGGGGTTACTCAGCCCCAGCATTTT.

This clone was seen a few times. V gene TRBV10-3 combines with J gene TRBJ2-6; tentative D call: TRBD2 (6 bases). With 0 bases removed from V and 0 bases from J, the gap between germline ends came to 6 bases. The CDR3 loop spans 16 amino acids. Germline V lookup: CDR1 ENHRY, CDR2 SYGVKD. The CDR3 bases are TGTGCCATCAGTGAGTCGGGGGGCTCTGGGGCCAACGTCCTGACTTTC. Its translation: CAISESGGSGANVLTF.

The sample holds a few counts of this clone. The rearrangement links TRBV6-1 to TRBJ2-7, with 9 bases matching TRBD2. Trimming removed 0 bases from V and 7 bases from J; junction bases left unmatched: 10. The CDR3 length is 16 residues. Per the germline V gene, CDR1 is MNHNS and CDR2 is SASEGT. CDR3 loop: CASSEAGAGGVREQYF. The CDR3 DNA reads TGTGCCAGCAGTGAAGCTGGAGCGGGGGGTGTGAGGGAGCAGTACTTC.

V is TRBV6-1 and J is TRBJ2-7, with TRBD2 as a possible D gene (6 bases). CDR3 length: 14 residues. From germline, CDR1 is MNHNS and CDR2 SASEGT. Trimming cost V 6 bases and J 3 bases, with 15 bases left between them. The DNA for the CDR3 is TGTGCCAGCAGACTTACCCCCGGGAGCTACGAGCAGTACGTC. This encodes CASRLTPGSYEQYV.

Notes on this clone: Distinct nucleotide sequences in the sample also encode this CDR3. The V and J genes are TRBV6-5 and TRBJ2-7; TRBD1 aligns across 9 bases. This CDR3 has 14 residues. Germline values: CDR1 MNHEY, CDR2 SVGAGI. Here the CDR3 DNA reads TGTGCCAGCAGGCCCGGGACAGGGACCAACGAGCAGTACGTT. As protein: CASRPGTGTNEQYV.